This T cell receptor beta chain was sequenced in a study of CD8+ T cells in alopecia areata. CD4+ and CD8+ T cells were sorted from PBMCs. Reverse transcription of extracted RNA yielded cDNA, which provided the sequencing template. Profiled with immunoSEQ multiplex PCR; TCRdb holds only in-frame clones, not every one. The table shows roughly 250,000 clones, with approximately 61% occurring only once. This clone has a handful of counts. Its antigen remains unidentified. Study observations and caveats: It was lesional scalp, especially alopecia totalis/universalis, that showed higher clonality than normal scalp.

This TCR was sampled from a human donor with alopecia areata. The source material was CD4+ T cells sorted from blood, sampled at week 0.

CDR3 bases: TGCAGCTCCCGGGACAGGGGGCGACGGGGGCGATTGGAAGATACGCAGTATTTT. Its protein product is CSSRDRGRRGRLEDTQYF. The genes are TRBV29-1 and TRBJ2-3; 12 positions agree with TRBD1. Looked up from germline, CDR1 is SQVTM and CDR2 is ANQGSEA. The CDR3 contains 18 residues. V was clipped by 8 bases and J by 5 bases; unmatched bases: 20.